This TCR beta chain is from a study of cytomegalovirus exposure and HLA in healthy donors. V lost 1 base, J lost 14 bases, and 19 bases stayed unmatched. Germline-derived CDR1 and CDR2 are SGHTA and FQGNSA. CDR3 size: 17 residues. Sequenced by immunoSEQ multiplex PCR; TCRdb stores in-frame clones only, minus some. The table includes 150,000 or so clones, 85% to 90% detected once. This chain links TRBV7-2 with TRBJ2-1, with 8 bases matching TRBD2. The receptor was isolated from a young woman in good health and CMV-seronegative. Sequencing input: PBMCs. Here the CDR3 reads CASSLVGPGGDPGGEFF. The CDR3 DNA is TGTGCCAGCAGCTTAGTCGGCCCGGGCGGGGACCCCGGGGGGGAGTTCTTC.